The present T cell receptor (beta chain) was sequenced within a study of regulatory T cells in long-lasting Graves disease. Findings and limits, study-wide: Not thyroid tissue but only peripheral blood was studied. Graves' patients with persistent disease showed TCR diversity lower than patients newly diagnosed. TRBV28, TRBJ1-2 and TRBJ2-5 were favored in persistent disease.

Time point meaning: persistent/refractory GD, antithyroid drugs over 5 years with positive TRAb. With RNA extracted from PBMCs as input, the TCR library was made. A volume of 8.5 to 10 milliliters of peripheral blood was collected in EDTA tubes. Arm-PCR of CDR3 regions and iRepertoire HTBI primers were used to build TCR beta libraries. Each CDR3 protein is one row after TCRdb ran MiXCR on the multiplex PCR reads. Among a few hundred thousand distinct CDR3 sequences listed, around 24% were seen once. CDR3 length equals 15 residues. From germline, CDR1 is GTSNPN and CDR2 SVGIG (reference sequence). Trimming removed 4 bases from V and 0 bases from J, with 10 bases in between. On this clonotype: Its cognate antigen is unknown.

The clonotype originates from a female donor with Graves disease. The V and J genes are TRBV30 and TRBJ2-6, with a weak D call TRBD2 (6 bases). Sequences were derived from peripheral blood mononuclear cells (PBMCs), sampled when the disease was refractory, from a patient treated with antithyroid drugs. CDR3 DNA: TGTGCCTGGATGGGGGGTTCCTCTGGGGCCAACGTCCTGACTTTC. Translated: CAWMGGSSGANVLTF.